These 23 T cell receptor beta chains share one sample of origin, sequenced in a study of T cells in tuberculosis. This table comes from immunoSEQ multiplex PCR, and its TCRdb copy is limited to in-frame clones, with some not included. The data show over 30,000 clones, roughly nine tenths seen once. The time point here: new active TB diagnosis, blood taken before or within 7 days of starting treatment. Sequenced here: PBMCs, sampled at tuberculosis diagnosis. All receptors derive from an adult with tuberculosis.

This clone was seen once. The chain joins TRBV19 to TRBJ1-1, with 9 bases aligning to TRBD1. CDR1 and CDR2 from the germline V gene are LNHDA and SQIVND (reference sequence). J gave up 5 bases and V 2 bases, and 3 bases lay outside the gene matches. The CDR3 length is 14 residues. CDR3 DNA sequence: TGTGCCAGTAGTATAAAGGGGACAGGGACTGAAGCTTTCTTT. Encoded protein: CASSIKGTGTEAFF.

The chain combines TRBV7-2 with TRBJ2-2; 10 nucleotides line up with TRBD2. Trimming took 3 bases from V and 6 from J; bases not matched to a gene: 7. Germline V CDR1 and CDR2: SGHTA, FQGNSA. This CDR3 contains 16 residues. CDR3 DNA sequence: TGTGCCAGCAGCTTCTTCCTAGCGGGAGTCGCCGGGGAGCTGTTTTTT. This codes for CASSFFLAGVAGELFF.

This clone was counted once. The rearrangement joins TRBV28 to TRBJ1-5; maybe TRBD1 (5 bases). The CDR3 loop spans 15 amino acids. V lost 5 bases and J lost 2, with 13 bases in between. CDR1 is MDHEN and CDR2 is SYDVKM in the germline V gene. CDR3: CASSLLGGGNQPQHF. CDR3 sequence (DNA): TGTGCCAGCAGTCTCTTGGGGGGGGGCAATCAGCCCCAGCATTTT.

This clone appeared a single time. The gene calls are TRBV2 and TRBJ2-7, with D possibly TRBD1 on 6 matching bases. This CDR3 comprises 15 residues. The V end was cut by 4 bases, the J end by 0 bases, with 13 bases between. Germline V CDR1 and CDR2: SNHLY, FYNNEI. CDR3 DNA sequence: TGTGCCAGCAGTGTAATCACAGGGATCTCCTACGAGCAGTACTTC. This codes for CASSVITGISYEQYF.

CDR3 nucleotide sequence: TGTGCCAGCTCCCCCGCGGGGAACTACGAGCAGTACTTC. It is translated as CASSPAGNYEQYF. The V gene is TRBV6-6, the J gene TRBJ2-7; possible D gene TRBD2, 6 bases. This CDR3 has 13 residues. Trimming took 8 bases from V and 3 from J, leaving 14 bases between them. Germline CDR1 reads MNHNY; CDR2 reads SVGAGI (reference sequence).

The chain combines TRBV11-2 with TRBJ1-3, with D possibly matching TRBD1 (6 bases). Germline CDR1 reads SGHAT; CDR2 reads FQNNGV. CDR3 length: 15 amino acids. Trimming pared 5 bases from V and 8 bases from J, leaving 19 bases between. In DNA, the CDR3 is TGTGCCAGCAGCGTAGTCGACTATGGGGGCGACACCATATATTTT. Protein product: CASSVVDYGGDTIYF.

The chain links TRBV28 to TRBJ1-4; D is ambiguous. The V gene's germline CDR1 is MDHEN and CDR2 SYDVKM. CDR3 length equals 13 residues. The DNA for the CDR3 is TGTGCGGGTCGAGGGAGGGATGGTGAAAAACTGTTTTTT. It is translated as CAGRGRDGEKLFF. Combining the CDR3 with reference TRBV28 and TRBJ1-4 gives the whole variable domain DVKVTQSSRYLVKRTGEKVFLECVQDMDHENMFWYRQDPGLGLRLIYFSYDVKMKEKGDIPEGYSVSREKKERFSLILESASTNQTSMYLCAGRGRDGEKLFFGSGTQLSVL.

The V and J genes are TRBV7-8 and TRBJ2-1; 7 bases align to TRBD2. The CDR3 contains 15 residues. Germline CDR1 SGHVS, CDR2 FQNEAQ. The V gene end was trimmed by 4 bases and the J gene end by 8 bases; junction bases not matched to a gene: 11. The CDR3 bases are TGTGCCAGCAGCTCCCGGGGCGGGAGACTCTATGAGCAGTTCTTC. Translating gives CASSSRGGRLYEQFF. The whole variable domain, remainder taken from reference TRBV7-8 and TRBJ2-1, is GAGVSQSPRYKVAKRGQDVALRCDPISGHVSLFWYQQALGQGPEFLTYFQNEAQLDKSGLPSDRFFAERPEGSVSTLKIQRTQQEDSAVYLCASSSRGGRLYEQFFGPGTRLTVL.

The chain joins TRBV10-3 to TRBJ1-5; D not resolved. This CDR3 comprises 14 residues. V was shortened by 3 bases and J by 7 bases, with 13 bases between the two germline ends. The germline gives CDR1 ENHRY, CDR2 SYGVKD. The DNA for the CDR3 is TGTGCCATCAGTGATAGTGGAGGCGGACAGCCCCAGCATTTT. Translation: CAISDSGGGQPQHF.

DNA of the CDR3: TGTGCCAGCAGCTTTACAGGGGGGTCTTATGAAGCTTTCTTT. Its protein product is CASSFTGGSYEAFF. The chain links TRBV7-2 to TRBJ1-1, with 8 positions matching TRBD1. The V segment lost 3 bases and the J segment 7 bases; nucleotides outside the gene matches: 7. CDR3 size: 14 residues. Germline lookup yields CDR1 SGHTA and CDR2 FQGNSA. The variable domain in full, with the rest retrieved from reference TRBV7-2 and TRBJ1-1, is GAGVSQSPSNKVTEKGKDVELRCDPISGHTALYWYRQSLGQGLEFLIYFQGNSAPDKSGLPSDRFSAERTGGSVSTLTIQRTQQEDSAVYLCASSFTGGSYEAFFGQGTRLTVV.

The genes are TRBV10-3 and TRBJ1-2; D is undetermined. The V gene lost 6 bases and the J gene lost 0 bases, with 11 bases spanning the gap. The germline gives CDR1 ENHRY, CDR2 SYGVKD. This CDR3 spans 14 amino acids. CDR3 loop: CAIRQAQTNYGYTF. Written as DNA, the CDR3 is TGTGCCATCAGGCAGGCACAAACTAACTATGGCTACACCTTC.

This clone appeared once. V gene TRBV6-6 combines with J gene TRBJ1-1; 9 nucleotides match TRBD1. Germline CDR1 is MNHNY and CDR2 is SVGAGI (reference sequence). The CDR3 consists of 14 residues. The V gene end was trimmed by 7 bases and the J gene end by 5 bases; junction bases not matched to a gene: 8. As DNA, the CDR3 is TGTGCCAGCATCTTCGACAGGGGGTTGACTGAAGCTTTCTTT. Its translation: CASIFDRGLTEAFF.

The genes are TRBV19 and TRBJ2-7, with D perhaps matching TRBD1 (6 bases). The V and J ends lost 5 bases and 4 bases respectively, with 15 bases between them. The length of the CDR3 is 14 residues. The V gene's germline CDR1 is LNHDA and CDR2 SQIVND (reference sequence). CDR3 region: CASSDRDTLYEQYF. The CDR3 bases are TGTGCCAGTAGTGACCGGGACACACTATACGAGCAGTACTTC.

The chain links TRBV4-2 to TRBJ2-6; 10 bases fit TRBD1. The CDR3 has 20 amino acids. The V gene end was trimmed by 2 bases and the J gene end by 0 bases; junction bases not matched to a gene: 10. Germline CDR1 is LGHNA and CDR2 is YNFKEQ. The CDR3 region has the DNA TGTGCCAGCAGCCAATTGACAGGGGGCCCCTACAGCTCTGGGGCCAACGTCCTGACTTTC. This encodes CASSQLTGGPYSSGANVLTF.

The DNA for the CDR3 is TGTGCCAGCAGCCCCTGGGGGGCGGGAGGTTCCCCCGAGCAGTACTTC. Its protein is CASSPWGAGGSPEQYF. The rearrangement uses TRBV13 and TRBJ2-7, with 8 bases matching TRBD2. Germline-derived CDR1 and CDR2 are PRHDT and FYEKMQ (reference sequence). V was pared by 5 bases and J by 6 bases, with 15 bases of the junction left unmatched. This CDR3 is built from 16 residues. The full variable domain, rest sourced from reference TRBV13 and TRBJ2-7, is AAGVIQSPRHLIKEKRETATLKCYPIPRHDTVYWYQQGPGQDPQFLISFYEKMQSDKGSIPDRFSAQQFSDYHSELNMSSLELGDSALYFCASSPWGAGGSPEQYFGPGTRLTVT.

J is TRBJ1-2 and V is TRBV5-1, with D tentatively TRBD1 (5 bases). This CDR3 contains 18 residues. V gave up 4 bases and J gave up 3 bases, with 25 bases separating them. The germline V gene encodes CDR1 SGHRS and CDR2 YFSETQ. As DNA, the CDR3 is TGCGCCAGCAGCCAGGGAAGTATAGCGGCAGGGACTTACTATGGCTACACCTTC. It is translated as CASSQGSIAAGTYYGYTF.

V is TRBV30 and J is TRBJ2-1; no firm D call. The CDR3 length is 12 residues. Trimming cost V 3 bases and J 7 bases, with 10 bases left between them. Per germline, CDR1 GTSNPN and CDR2 SVGIG (reference sequence). In DNA, the CDR3 is TGTGCCTGGAGGGCCTGGGCTAATGAGCAGTTCTTC. The encoded protein is CAWRAWANEQFF.

The chain joins TRBV4-1 to TRBJ1-4; TRBD1 is a possible D gene (5 bases). This CDR3 has 16 amino acids. The germline V and J ends were trimmed by 2 bases and 5 bases, with 15 bases remaining between them. Germline V gives CDR1 MGHRA, CDR2 YSYEKL. CDR3: CASSQLTGSLNEKLFF. The CDR3 nucleotides read TGCGCCAGCAGCCAACTTACAGGTAGTTTAAATGAAAAACTGTTTTTT.

In this sample, this clone turned up once. The chain employs TRBV7-2 and TRBJ2-1; TRBD2 might be the D (5 bases). Trimming cost V 5 bases and J 5 bases, with 10 bases left between them. CDR1 is SGHTA and CDR2 is FQGNSA in the germline V gene. This CDR3 is built from 13 residues. In DNA, the CDR3 is TGTGCCAGCAGCGGAGCACTAGACAATGAGCAGTTCTTC. It is translated as CASSGALDNEQFF.

This chain joins TRBV28 and TRBJ1-2, with 7 bases aligning to TRBD1. Losses at the gene ends were 5 bases for V and 5 bases for J; bases not matched to a gene: 2. The CDR3 sequence is 12 residues long. In germline, CDR1 is MDHEN, CDR2 SYDVKM. Here the CDR3 reads CASSMTGYGYTF. The CDR3 bases are TGTGCCAGCAGTATGACAGGGTATGGCTACACCTTC.

The CDR3 region is CASSLAAVNTEAFF. The CDR3 nucleotides are TGTGCCAGCAGCTTGGCCGCAGTGAACACTGAAGCTTTCTTT. This sequence joins TRBV5-6 and TRBJ1-1; D gene uncertain. The length of the CDR3 is 14 residues. V was pared by 0 bases and J by 0 bases, with 6 bases between. CDR1 is SGHDT and CDR2 is YYEEEE in the germline V gene. The whole variable domain, filled in from reference TRBV5-6 and TRBJ1-1, reads DAGVTQSPTHLIKTRGQQVTLRCSPKSGHDTVSWYQQALGQGPQFIFQYYEEEERQRGNFPDRFSGHQFPNYSSELNVNALLLGDSALYLCASSLAAVNTEAFFGQGTRLTVV.

The chain joins TRBV30 to TRBJ2-7; maybe TRBD1 (6 bases). Germline-derived CDR1 and CDR2 are GTSNPN and SVGIG (reference sequence). The CDR3 spans 15 residues. Deletions cut 4 bases from V and 4 bases from J, with 20 bases between. The CDR3 coding sequence is TGTGCCTGGACCAACCTTTCGAGCAGGGGTTACGAGCAGTACTTC. This translates into CAWTNLSSRGYEQYF.

V gene TRBV7-2 combines with J gene TRBJ1-1, with a tentative D call TRBD1 (5 bases). The CDR3 extends over 16 amino acids. V gave up 1 base and J gave up 0 bases, with 12 bases separating them. The germline V gene encodes CDR1 SGHTA and CDR2 FQGNSA. This chain's CDR3 is CASSLVGVGMNTEAFF. CDR3 in DNA: TGTGCCAGCAGCTTAGTAGGGGTCGGAATGAACACTGAAGCTTTCTTT.